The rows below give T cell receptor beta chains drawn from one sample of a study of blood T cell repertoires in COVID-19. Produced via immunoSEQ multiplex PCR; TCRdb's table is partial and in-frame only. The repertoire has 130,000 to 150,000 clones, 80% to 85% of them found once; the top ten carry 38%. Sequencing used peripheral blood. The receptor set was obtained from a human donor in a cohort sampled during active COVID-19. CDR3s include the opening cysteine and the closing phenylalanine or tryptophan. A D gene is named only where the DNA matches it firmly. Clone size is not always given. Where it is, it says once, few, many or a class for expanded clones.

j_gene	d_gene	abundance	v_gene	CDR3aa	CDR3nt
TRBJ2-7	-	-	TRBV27	CASSLVSRAYEQYF	TGTGCCAGCAGTTTAGTCTCGAGGGCCTACGAGCAGTACTTC
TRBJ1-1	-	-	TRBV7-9	CASSLKGDTEAFF	TGTGCCAGCAGCTTAAAGGGGGACACTGAAGCTTTCTTT
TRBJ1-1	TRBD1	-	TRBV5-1	CASSLEGGWTEAFF	TGCGCCAGCAGCTTGGAAGGGGGCTGGACTGAAGCTTTCTTT
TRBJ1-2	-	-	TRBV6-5	CASRAGQWGYGYTF	TGTGCCAGCCGGGCTGGACAGTGGGGCTATGGCTACACCTTC
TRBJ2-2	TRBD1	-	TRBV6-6	CASSYGQGVSTGELFF	TGTGCCAGCAGTTACGGGCAGGGGGTTTCCACCGGGGAGCTGTTTTTT
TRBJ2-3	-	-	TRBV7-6	CASSLGVPGDTQYF	TGTGCCAGCAGCTTAGGGGTTCCGGGGGATACGCAGTATTTT
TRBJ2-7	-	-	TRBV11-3	CASSFNRQYEQYF	TGTGCCAGCAGCTTCAACAGGCAATACGAGCAGTACTTC
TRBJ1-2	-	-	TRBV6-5	CASSSTERGGYTF	TGTGCCAGCAGTTCAACAGAACGGGGTGGCTACACCTTC
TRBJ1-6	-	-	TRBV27	CASSGSKISDGSPLHF	TGTGCCAGCAGTGGGTCGAAAATCTCAGACGGGTCACCCCTCCACTTT
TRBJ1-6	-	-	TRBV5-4	CASSLAGGGNSSPLHF	TGTGCCAGCAGCTTGGCTGGGGGCGGTAATAGTTCACCCCTCCACTTT
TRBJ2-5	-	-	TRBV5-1	CASSPLSSPEETQYF	TGCGCCAGCAGCCCCCTCTCTAGCCCGGAAGAGACCCAGTACTTC
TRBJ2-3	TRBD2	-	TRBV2	CASSSTSGGYTDTQYF	TGTGCCAGCAGTTCCACTAGCGGGGGATACACAGATACGCAGTATTTT
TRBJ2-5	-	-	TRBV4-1	CASSPPNSQETQYF	TGCGCCAGCAGCCCGCCGAACAGTCAAGAGACCCAGTACTTC
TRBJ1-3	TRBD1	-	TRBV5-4	CASSLIGTASSGNTIYF	TGTGCCAGCAGCTTGATTGGGACAGCAAGCTCTGGAAACACCATATATTTT
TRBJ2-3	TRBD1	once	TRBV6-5	CASSGGVGADTQYF	TGTGCCAGCTCAGGGGGAGTTGGGGCAGATACGCAGTATTTT
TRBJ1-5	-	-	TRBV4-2	CASSQVIGGRGQPQHF	TGTGCCAGCAGCCAAGTAATCGGGGGGAGAGGTCAGCCCCAGCATTTT
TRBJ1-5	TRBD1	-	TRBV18	CASSSGGSNQPQHF	TGTGCCAGCTCGTCAGGGGGTAGCAATCAGCCCCAGCATTTT
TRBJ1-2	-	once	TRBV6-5	CASSPSGVDGYTF	TGTGCCAGCAGCCCCTCCGGTGTCGATGGCTACACCTTC
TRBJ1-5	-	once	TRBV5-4	CASSLEPGHSNQPQHF	TGTGCCAGCAGCTTGGAGCCAGGACATAGCAATCAGCCCCAGCATTTT
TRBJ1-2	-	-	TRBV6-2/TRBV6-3	CASSYSGAPDGYTF	TGTGCCAGCAGTTACTCTGGGGCCCCTGACGGCTACACCTTC
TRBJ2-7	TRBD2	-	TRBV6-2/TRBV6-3	CASSHSGGPWEQYF	TGTGCCAGCAGCCATAGCGGGGGGCCTTGGGAGCAGTACTTC
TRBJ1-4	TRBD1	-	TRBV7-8	CASSLGQGYEKLFF	TGTGCCAGCAGCTTAGGACAGGGCTATGAAAAACTGTTTTTT
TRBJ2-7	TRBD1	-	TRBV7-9	CASTKTGIHEQYF	TGTGCCAGCACCAAGACAGGGATACACGAGCAGTACTTC
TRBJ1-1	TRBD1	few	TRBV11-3	CASSWTGTMNTEAFF	TGTGCCAGCAGCTGGACAGGGACCATGAACACTGAAGCTTTCTTT
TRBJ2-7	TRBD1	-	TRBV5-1	CASSLTQGAGEQYF	TGCGCCAGCAGCTTAACCCAGGGGGCAGGGGAGCAGTACTTC
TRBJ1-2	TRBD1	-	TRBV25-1	CASSDRRDSYGYTF	TGTGCCAGCAGTGATCGCCGGGACAGCTATGGCTACACCTTC
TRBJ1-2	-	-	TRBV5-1	CASSPIRGEGYTF	TGCGCCAGCAGCCCGATCAGGGGCGAGGGCTACACCTTC
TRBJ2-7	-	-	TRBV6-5	CASSYPPAYEQYF	TGTGCCAGCAGTTACCCTCCGGCCTACGAGCAGTACTTC
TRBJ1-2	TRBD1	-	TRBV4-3	CASSQEGTGGRGYGYTF	TGCGCCAGCAGCCAAGAAGGGACAGGGGGCAGAGGCTATGGCTACACCTTC
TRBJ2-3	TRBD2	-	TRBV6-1	CASSERMGGSDTQYF	TGTGCCAGCAGTGAACGGATGGGGGGGTCAGATACGCAGTATTTT
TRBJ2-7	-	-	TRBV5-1	CASSLAGGAYEQYF	TGCGCCAGCAGCTTGGCCGGAGGAGCCTACGAGCAGTACTTC
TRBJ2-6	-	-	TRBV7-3	CASSSGSPFSGANVLTF	TGTGCCAGCAGCTCGGGGTCCCCCTTCTCTGGGGCCAACGTCCTGACTTTC
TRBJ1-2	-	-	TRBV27	CASSLSRRASDLYGYTF	TGTGCCAGCAGTTTATCTCGCAGGGCCAGTGATCTCTATGGCTACACCTTC
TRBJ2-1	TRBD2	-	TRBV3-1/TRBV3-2	CASSQGLAGGHNEQFF	TGTGCCAGCAGCCAAGGCTTAGCGGGGGGACACAATGAGCAGTTCTTC
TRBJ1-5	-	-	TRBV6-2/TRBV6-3	CASSYRENQPQHF	TGTGCCAGCAGTTACCGAGAAAATCAGCCCCAGCATTTT
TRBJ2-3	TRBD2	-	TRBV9	CASSVELEGLAGVSTDTQYF	TGTGCCAGCAGCGTAGAACTTGAGGGACTAGCGGGGGTGAGCACAGATACGCAGTATTTT
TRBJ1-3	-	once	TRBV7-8	CASSPRQGNTIYF	TGTGCCAGCAGCCCGCGACAGGGAAACACCATATATTTT
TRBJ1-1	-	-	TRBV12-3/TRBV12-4	CASSLVQNTEAFF	TGTGCCAGCAGTTTAGTCCAGAACACTGAAGCTTTCTTT
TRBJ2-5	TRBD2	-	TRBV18	CASSRGPGTSDQETQYF	TGTGCCAGCTCACGAGGCCCCGGGACTAGCGACCAAGAGACCCAGTACTTC
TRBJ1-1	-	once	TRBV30	CAWSLTGPEAFF	TGTGCCTGGAGCCTGACAGGTCCTGAAGCTTTCTTT
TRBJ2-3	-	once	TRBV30	CAWSVGLSTDTQYF	TGTGCCTGGAGTGTTGGCCTTAGCACAGATACGCAGTATTTT
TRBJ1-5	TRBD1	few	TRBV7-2	CASSLAGTGNQPQHF	TGTGCCAGCAGCTTAGCGGGGACAGGCAATCAGCCCCAGCATTTT
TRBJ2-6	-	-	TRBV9	CASSTRQATSSGANVLTF	TGTGCCAGCAGCACGCGACAGGCGACGAGCTCTGGGGCCAACGTCCTGACTTTC
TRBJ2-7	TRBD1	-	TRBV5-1	CASSYRQGAAYEQYF	TGCGCCAGCAGCTACCGACAGGGGGCAGCTTACGAGCAGTACTTC
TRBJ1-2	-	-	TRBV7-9	CASSLGRGASDYGYTF	TGTGCCAGCAGTTTGGGTCGGGGGGCGTCGGACTATGGCTACACCTTC
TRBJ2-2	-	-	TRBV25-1	CASSESLSPGTGELFF	TGTGCCAGCAGTGAATCCCTGAGTCCGGGCACCGGGGAGCTGTTTTTT
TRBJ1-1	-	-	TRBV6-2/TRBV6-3	CASTPRGTEAFF	TGTGCCAGCACCCCACGGGGCACTGAAGCTTTCTTT
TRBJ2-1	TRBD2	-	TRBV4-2	CASSQTGTSGAHNEQFF	TGTGCCAGCAGCCAAACTGGGACTAGCGGGGCTCACAATGAGCAGTTCTTC
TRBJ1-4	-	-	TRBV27	CASKGRASNEKLFF	TGTGCCAGCAAGGGCAGGGCTTCTAATGAAAAACTGTTTTTT